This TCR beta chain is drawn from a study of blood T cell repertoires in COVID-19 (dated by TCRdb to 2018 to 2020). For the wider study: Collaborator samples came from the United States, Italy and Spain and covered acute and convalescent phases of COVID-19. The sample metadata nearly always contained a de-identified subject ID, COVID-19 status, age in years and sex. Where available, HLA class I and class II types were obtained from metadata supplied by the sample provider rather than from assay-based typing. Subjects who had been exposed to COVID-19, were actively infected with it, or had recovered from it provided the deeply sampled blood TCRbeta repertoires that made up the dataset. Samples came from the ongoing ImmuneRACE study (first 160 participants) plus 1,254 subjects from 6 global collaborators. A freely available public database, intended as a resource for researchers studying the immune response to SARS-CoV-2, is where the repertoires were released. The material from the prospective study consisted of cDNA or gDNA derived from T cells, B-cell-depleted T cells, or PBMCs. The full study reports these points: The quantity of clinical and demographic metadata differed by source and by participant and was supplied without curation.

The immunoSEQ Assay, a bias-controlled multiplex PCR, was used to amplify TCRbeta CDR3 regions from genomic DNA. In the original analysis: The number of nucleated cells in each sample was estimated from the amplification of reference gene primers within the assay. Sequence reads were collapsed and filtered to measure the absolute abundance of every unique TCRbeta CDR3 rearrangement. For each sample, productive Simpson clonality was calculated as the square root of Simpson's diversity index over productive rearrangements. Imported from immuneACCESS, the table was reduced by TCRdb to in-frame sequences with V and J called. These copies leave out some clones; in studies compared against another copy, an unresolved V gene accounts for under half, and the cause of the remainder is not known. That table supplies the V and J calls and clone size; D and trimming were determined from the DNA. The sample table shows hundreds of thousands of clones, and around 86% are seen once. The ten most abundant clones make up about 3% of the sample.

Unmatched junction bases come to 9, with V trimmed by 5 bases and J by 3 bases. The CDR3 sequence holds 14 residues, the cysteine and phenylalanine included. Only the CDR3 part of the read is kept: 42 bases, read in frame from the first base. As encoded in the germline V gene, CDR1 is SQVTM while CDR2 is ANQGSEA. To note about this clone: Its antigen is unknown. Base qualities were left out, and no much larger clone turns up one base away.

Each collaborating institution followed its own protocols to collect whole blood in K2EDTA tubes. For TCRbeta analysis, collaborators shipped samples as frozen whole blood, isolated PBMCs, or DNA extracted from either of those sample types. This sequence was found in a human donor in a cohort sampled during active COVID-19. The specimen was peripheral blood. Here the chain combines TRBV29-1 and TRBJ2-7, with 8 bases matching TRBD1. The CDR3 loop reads CSVRETGQGYEQYF. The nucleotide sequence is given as TGCAGCGTTCGGGAGACAGGACAGGGCTACGAGCAGTACTTC.